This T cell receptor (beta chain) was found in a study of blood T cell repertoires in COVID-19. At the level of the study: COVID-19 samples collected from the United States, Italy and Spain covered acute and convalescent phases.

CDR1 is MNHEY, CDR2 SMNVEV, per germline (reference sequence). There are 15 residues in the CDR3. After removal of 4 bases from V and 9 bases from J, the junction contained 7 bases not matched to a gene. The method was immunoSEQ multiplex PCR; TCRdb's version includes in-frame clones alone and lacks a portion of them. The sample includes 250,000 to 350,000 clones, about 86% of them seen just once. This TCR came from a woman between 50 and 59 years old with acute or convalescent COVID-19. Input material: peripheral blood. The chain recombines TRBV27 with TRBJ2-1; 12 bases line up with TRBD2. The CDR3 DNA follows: TGTGCCAGCAGTTCACTAGCGGGAGGTGTCGGTGAGCAGTTCTTC. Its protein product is CASSSLAGGVGEQFF.